Sequencing of this T cell receptor (beta chain) was carried out in a study of blood T cells in healthy people across ages. The CDR3 has 16 residues. V shed 0 bases and J shed 4 bases, with 16 bases lying between them. Germline assignment: CDR1 SGHKS and CDR2 YYEKEE (reference sequence). In regard to this clonotype: Its antigen is not identified.

The study, taken as a whole, reports: Diversity of TCR beta per million T cells declined in a roughly linear way with age.

Through a sample-barcoded 5' primer and a J-beta primer mix, a second PCR was run for about 6 to 11 cycles. TCRdb re-called the 5' RACE reads with MiXCR, one entry per CDR3 protein. This table holds around 2 million distinct CDR3 sequences, about two fifths found once. The chain has TRBV5-5 and TRBJ1-1; no clear D gene. The sample was blood. This clonotype originated in a human donor in good health. DNA of the CDR3: TGTGCCAGCAGCTTGGCCGAACCAGCCATGGGCACTGAAGCTTTCTTT. This encodes CASSLAEPAMGTEAFF.